The 13 T cell receptor beta chains presented below share a single source sample, sequenced in a study of identifying expanded T cells in peripheral blood. The assay was immunoSEQ multiplex PCR, and TCRdb's table has in-frame clones only and misses some. The sample yields about 85,000 clones, about 91% seen once. The sequenced sample was blood. These receptors all stem from a person between 18 and 69 years old in good health.

The gene calls are TRBV20-1 and TRBJ2-5; D is ambiguous. V was clipped by 1 base and J by 5 bases, with 5 bases between them. The CDR3 is made up of 11 amino acids. Germline V gene sequence: CDR1 DFQATT, CDR2 SNEGSKA (reference sequence). In DNA form, the CDR3 reads TGCAGTGCTAGAGTCTTGGAGACCCAGTACTTC. This gives the protein CSARVLETQYF.

This clone was picked up a small number of times. The V and J genes are TRBV6-6 and TRBJ1-5; TRBD1 is a possible D gene (5 bases). Germline-derived CDR1 and CDR2 are MNHNY and SVGAGI (reference sequence). Trimming removed 8 bases from V and 7 bases from J, with 12 bases in between. CDR3 length: 12 amino acids. The CDR3 DNA is TGTGCCAGCGGGTTGGGGGACCAGCCCCAGCATTTT. It specifies CASGLGDQPQHF.

This rearrangement joins TRBV19 to TRBJ2-3; no reliable D call. Germline CDR1 LNHDA, CDR2 SQIVND (reference sequence). This CDR3 is 11 amino acids long. The V end was cut by 5 bases, the J end by 3 bases, with 3 bases between. CDR3 loop: CASSETDTQYF. DNA for the CDR3: TGTGCCAGTAGTGAGACAGATACGCAGTATTTT.

The chain is built from TRBV28 and TRBJ2-7; TRBD2 matches 11 bases. The germline V gene encodes CDR1 MDHEN and CDR2 SYDVKM. This CDR3 contains 14 residues. V dropped 5 bases and J dropped 13; count of bases not matched to a gene: 13. The chain's CDR3 is CASSPYGETSGSYF. The CDR3 DNA reads as TGTGCCAGCAGTCCGTATGGGGAAACTAGCGGGAGTTACTTC.

The rearrangement links TRBV5-5 to TRBJ2-7, with D unresolved. Germline V gene sequence: CDR1 SGHKS, CDR2 YYEKEE (reference sequence). This CDR3 has 15 residues. The V gene lost 2 bases and the J gene lost 7 bases, with 19 bases spanning the gap. The CDR3 is CASSFSRTTPAEQYF. The CDR3 DNA sequence: TGTGCCAGCAGCTTCTCCAGGACCACCCCTGCGGAGCAGTACTTC.

This rearrangement joins TRBV5-5 to TRBJ1-1, with a possible D match to TRBD1 (5 bases). Germline loops: CDR1 SGHKS, CDR2 YYEKEE (reference sequence). Trimming left V 6 bases short and J 2 bases short, with 23 bases between. This CDR3 comprises 17 residues. CDR3 in amino acids: CASNRGERRDGNTEAFF. DNA of the CDR3: TGTGCCAGCAACCGAGGGGAGAGGAGGGACGGAAACACTGAAGCTTTCTTT.

The chain is built from TRBV7-8 and TRBJ1-1; no clear D gene. CDR3 length: 15 amino acids. The V end was cut by 1 base, the J end by 1 base, with 10 bases between. Germline lookup yields CDR1 SGHVS and CDR2 FQNEAQ. The CDR3 nucleotides are TGTGCCAGCAGCTTAGTAGCAGGCTCGAACACTGAAGCTTTCTTT. Residues: CASSLVAGSNTEAFF.

V usage is TRBV18 and J usage is TRBJ2-1, with TRBD2 matching 11 bases. The CDR3 loop spans 16 amino acids. CDR1 KGHSH and CDR2 LQKENI come from the germline V gene. After removal of 3 bases from V and 10 bases from J, the junction contained 11 bases not matched to a gene. CDR3 amino acids: CASSPTFSGGAEEQFF. The CDR3 nucleotides read TGTGCCAGCTCACCCACATTTAGCGGGGGGGCGGAAGAGCAGTTCTTC. The full variable domain, completed using reference TRBV18 and TRBJ2-1, is NAGVMQNPRHLVRRRGQEARLRCSPMKGHSHVYWYRQLPEEGLKFMVYLQKENIIDESGMPKERFSAEFPKEGPSILRIQQVVRGDSAAYFCASSPTFSGGAEEQFFGPGTRLTVL.

The chain joins TRBV27 to TRBJ2-7; 7 nucleotides align to TRBD1. Losses at the gene ends were 5 bases for V and 4 bases for J; bases not matched to a gene: 14. Germline CDR1 is MNHEY and CDR2 is SMNVEV (reference sequence). The CDR3 loop spans 16 amino acids. CDR3 protein: CASSQRQGGSVYEQYF. The CDR3 region has the DNA TGTGCCAGCAGTCAAAGACAGGGCGGCAGTGTTTACGAGCAGTACTTC.

The chain links TRBV5-6 to TRBJ1-2; D is possibly TRBD1 (5 bases). The germline V gene has CDR1 SGHDT and CDR2 YYEEEE. The CDR3 extends over 13 amino acids. V lost 1 base to trimming and J lost 8 bases, with 12 bases between them. CDR3 region: CASSLFGTKGYTF. CDR3 DNA: TGTGCCAGCAGCTTGTTTGGGACCAAGGGCTACACCTTC.

This clone came up once. This chain links TRBV6-5 with TRBJ1-4; possibly TRBD1 for D (6 bases). V was trimmed by 7 bases and J by 6 bases, leaving 15 bases between them. The CDR3 sequence is 14 residues long. Germline V gene data show CDR1 as MNHEY and CDR2 as SVGAGI. In DNA form, the CDR3 reads TGTGCCAGCACTTATTATAGGGGGGATGAAAAACTGTTTTTT. Translated, it gives CASTYYRGDEKLFF.

The CDR3: CASRDVGQISGNTIYF. The CDR3 coding sequence is TGTGCCAGCCGCGACGTTGGACAGATTTCTGGAAACACCATATATTTT. The gene calls are TRBV28 and TRBJ1-3, with D perhaps TRBD1 (6 bases). CDR3 length: 16 amino acids. Trimming took off 8 bases at V and 1 base at J, with 18 bases between the two ends. Germline V CDR1 and CDR2: MDHEN, SYDVKM.

The V gene is TRBV9, the J gene TRBJ1-2; no firm D call. The V gene's germline CDR1 is SGDLS and CDR2 YYNGEE. The germline V and J ends were trimmed by 0 bases and 4 bases, with 10 bases remaining between them. CDR3 length: 14 amino acids. The CDR3 reads CASSVGKGSYGYTF. CDR3 bases: TGTGCCAGCAGCGTAGGGAAGGGTTCCTATGGCTACACCTTC.